These 8 T cell receptor beta chains were all obtained from the same sample, sequenced in a study of T cell changes during pregnancy in multiple sclerosis. The repertoire was sequenced with immunoSEQ multiplex PCR; TCRdb's copy has only in-frame clones and lacks some. The sample has over 50,000 clones, roughly 87% seen once. The sample was peripheral blood, taken in the first trimester of pregnancy. These receptors came from a female donor with multiple sclerosis, enrolled in a pregnancy study.

The sample holds a few counts of this clone. The rearrangement links TRBV28 to TRBJ1-4; D ambiguous. The CDR3 contains 15 residues. V lost 6 bases to trimming and J lost 2 bases, with 13 bases between them. CDR1 and CDR2 (germline): MDHEN, SYDVKM. CDR3 sequence reads: CASRSAGTTNEKLFF. The DNA for the CDR3 is TGTGCCAGCAGATCCGCAGGAACTACTAATGAAAAACTGTTTTTT.

The rearrangement joins TRBV4-1 to TRBJ1-1; the D gene is possibly TRBD1 (5 bases). Germline V gene data show CDR1 as MGHRA and CDR2 as YSYEKL. Trimming removed 0 bases at V and 0 bases at J, with 11 bases between. The length of the CDR3 is 16 residues. Here the CDR3 DNA reads TGCGCCAGCAGCCAAGAAGGGCGACAGATGAACACTGAAGCTTTCTTT. This codes for CASSQEGRQMNTEAFF.

V and J are TRBV2 and TRBJ2-3, with 13 bases that match TRBD2. The germline gives CDR1 SNHLY, CDR2 FYNNEI. Trimming removed 8 bases from V and 2 bases from J; junction bases left unmatched: 1. The CDR3 spans 14 residues. DNA for the CDR3: TGTGCCAGCGGACTAGCGGGGGTCACAGATACGCAGTATTTT. Translated, it gives CASGLAGVTDTQYF.

The chain links TRBV6-5 to TRBJ1-1; D perhaps matches TRBD1 (5 bases). This CDR3 has 15 residues. Trimming took off 2 bases at V and 1 base at J, with 11 bases between the two ends. CDR1 MNHEY and CDR2 SVGAGI come from the germline V gene. The DNA for the CDR3 is TGTGCCAGCAGTTACGAGGCAGGGTGGAACACTGAAGCTTTCTTT. This codes for CASSYEAGWNTEAFF.

The J gene is TRBJ2-1, the V gene TRBV19; perhaps TRBD1 as D (5 bases). Germline CDR1 reads LNHDA; CDR2 reads SQIVND (reference sequence). V was clipped by 0 bases and J by 7 bases, with 7 bases between them. This CDR3 has 13 amino acids. DNA of the CDR3: TGTGCCAGTAGTATAGAGGGGCTGAATGAGCAGTTCTTC. Protein sequence: CASSIEGLNEQFF.

V is TRBV5-4 and J is TRBJ2-1, with D tentatively TRBD1 (6 bases). In germline, CDR1 is SGHNT, CDR2 YYREEE (reference sequence). With 1 base removed from V and 2 bases from J, the gap between germline ends came to 7 bases. The CDR3 loop spans 14 amino acids. CDR3 region: CASSLQGTYNEQFF. CDR3 DNA sequence: TGTGCCAGCAGCTTGCAGGGGACCTACAATGAGCAGTTCTTC.

The chain links TRBV9 to TRBJ2-7; 8 nucleotides agree with TRBD2. V gave up 0 bases and J gave up 6 bases; unmatched junction bases: 8. Germline CDR1 is SGDLS and CDR2 is YYNGEE. CDR3 length: 15 residues. This CDR3 is CASSVDAGGVGEQYF. CDR3 bases: TGTGCCAGCAGCGTAGATGCGGGAGGAGTGGGCGAGCAGTACTTC.

The chain joins TRBV4-3 to TRBJ2-7, with TRBD2 identical over 13 bases. Losses at the gene ends were 2 bases for V and 2 bases for J; bases not matched to a gene: 3. Germline V gene sequence: CDR1 LGHNA, CDR2 YSLEER. This CDR3 comprises 16 residues. For the CDR3, the DNA is TGCGCCAGCAGCCAATTGGGGACTAGCGGGGCCTACGAGCAGTACTTC. Protein: CASSQLGTSGAYEQYF.